This TCR beta chain was captured in a study of shared clonotypes between healthy human individuals. Overall study context: Researchers assigned three CD4 naive, three CD4 memory, two CD8 naive and one CD8 memory plate to each donor. General study points: Larger estimated richness was generally recorded for naive subsets relative to memory subsets.

Remarks on this clone: What it binds is not known.

The V end was cut by 1 base, the J end by 1 base, with 10 bases between. This CDR3 is built from 15 residues. The germline V gene has CDR1 SEHNR and CDR2 FQNEAQ (reference sequence). Authors' data handling: ImmunoSEQ output held junction-only sequences without quality scores, so filtering differed. Assay: immunoSEQ multiplex PCR; the TCRdb copy retains only in-frame clones and omits some. V and J calls plus clone size are reproduced from that table; the DNA served to infer D and trimming. The sample has around 2,000,000 clones; approximately 94% are singletons. The naive CD8 fraction comprised CD45RO-negative cells positively selected for CCR7 and excluded terminally differentiated effector memory CD45RA+ cells.

This chain joins TRBV7-9 and TRBJ1-1; no clear D. The clonotype was recovered from a man aged 18 to 30 in good health. Material: naive CD8+ T cells sorted from blood. CDR3 sequence reads: CASSLVETGNTEAFF. In DNA, the CDR3 is TGTGCCAGCAGCTTAGTGGAAACGGGGAACACTGAAGCTTTCTTT.